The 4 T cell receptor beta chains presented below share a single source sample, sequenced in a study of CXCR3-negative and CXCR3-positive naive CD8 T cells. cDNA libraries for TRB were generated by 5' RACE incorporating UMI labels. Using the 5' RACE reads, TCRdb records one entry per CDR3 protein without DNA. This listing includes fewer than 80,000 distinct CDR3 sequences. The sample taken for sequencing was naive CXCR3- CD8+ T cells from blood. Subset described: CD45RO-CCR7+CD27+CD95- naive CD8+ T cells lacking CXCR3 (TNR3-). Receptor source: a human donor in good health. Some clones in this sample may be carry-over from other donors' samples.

This CDR3 reads CSVELGVHTGELFF. The chain has TRBV29-1 and TRBJ2-2; as DNA is missing, the TRBD1 call by TCRdb cannot be tested. The CDR3 has 14 residues. Germline CDR1 is SQVTM and CDR2 is ANQGSEA.

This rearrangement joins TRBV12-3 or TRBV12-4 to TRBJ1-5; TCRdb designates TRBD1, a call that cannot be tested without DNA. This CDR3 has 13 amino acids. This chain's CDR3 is CASSTGYTQPQHF.

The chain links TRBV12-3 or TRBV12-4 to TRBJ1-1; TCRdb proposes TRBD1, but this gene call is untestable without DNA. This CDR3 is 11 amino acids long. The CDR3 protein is CASSPPAPAFF.

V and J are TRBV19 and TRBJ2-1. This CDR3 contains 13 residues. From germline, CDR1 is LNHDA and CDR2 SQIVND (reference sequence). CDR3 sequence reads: CARSTFSYNEQFF.